This entry describes one T cell receptor (beta chain). Its antigen is as yet unknown. This CDR3 has 16 residues. Germline lookup yields CDR1 SGHNT and CDR2 YYREEE (reference sequence). The trim removed 4 bases at V and 1 base at J, leaving 7 bases unmatched. These data belong to a study of cytomegalovirus exposure and HLA in healthy donors. Across the study: Genetic ancestry analysis placed 75% to 85% of the 300 to 500 donors that were genotyped in the Caucasian-associated cluster.

Study-wide findings and caveats: Associated with HLA alleles at 0.05 false discovery rate in a later analysis were over 15,000 TCR beta sequences. A later analysis linked a missense variant in DCLRE1C to the trimming of TCR beta V and J genes.

Researchers ran the PCR with 60 Vbeta and 13 Jbeta primers. The protocol was immunoSEQ multiplex PCR, while the TCRdb copy is restricted to in-frame clones and leaves out a portion. The table includes about 69,000 clones, about 70% detected once. This clonotype was obtained from a woman younger than 45 in good health and CMV-seronegative. The sequencing input was PBMCs. The chain combines TRBV5-4 with TRBJ2-1; 8 bases are shared with TRBD2. The CDR3 spells CASSIEPSGSYNEQFF. The CDR3 coding sequence is TGTGCCAGCAGCATTGAACCTAGCGGGTCCTACAATGAGCAGTTCTTC.